These 27 T cell receptor beta chains came from one sample sequenced in a study of blood T cell repertoires in COVID-19. Data came from immunoSEQ multiplex PCR; TCRdb stores just in-frame clones and leaves some out. Of fewer than 250,000 clones listed, around 78% are singletons. The specimen was peripheral blood. These receptors were taken from a woman aged 70 to 79 with active or convalescent COVID-19.

This clone was seen only once. The chain links TRBV5-4 to TRBJ2-3; perhaps TRBD2 as D (6 bases). Germline V gives CDR1 SGHNT, CDR2 YYREEE (reference sequence). V lost 2 bases, J lost 0 bases, and 10 bases lay in between. CDR3 length equals 15 residues. CDR3 residues: CASSFGAGSTDTQYF. The CDR3 DNA follows: TGTGCCAGCAGCTTTGGGGCGGGGAGCACAGATACGCAGTATTTT. Combining the CDR3 with reference TRBV5-4 and TRBJ2-3 gives the whole variable domain ETGVTQSPTHLIKTRGQQVTLRCSSQSGHNTVSWYQQALGQGPQFIFQYYREEENGRGNFPPRFSGLQFPNYSSELNVNALELDDSALYLCASSFGAGSTDTQYFGPGTRLTVL.

The chain carries TRBV18 and TRBJ2-1, with 9 bases matching TRBD1. Germline loops: CDR1 KGHSH, CDR2 LQKENI. The CDR3 runs 16 residues. V dropped 2 bases and J dropped 9; count of bases not matched to a gene: 11. As DNA, the CDR3 is TGTGCCAGCTCACCAACCGGGACAGGGTTTGGTGGTGAGCAGTTCTTC. Amino acids: CASSPTGTGFGGEQFF.

This chain joins TRBV30 and TRBJ2-1; D gene uncertain. The CDR3 is 14 amino acids. In germline, CDR1 is GTSNPN, CDR2 SVGIG (reference sequence). With 0 bases removed from V and 0 bases from J, the gap between germline ends came to 6 bases. Here the CDR3 reads CAWSVLSSYNEQFF. CDR3 DNA: TGTGCCTGGAGTGTTTTGAGCTCCTACAATGAGCAGTTCTTC. The full variable domain, rest sourced from reference TRBV30 and TRBJ2-1, is SQTIHQWPATLVQPVGSPLSLECTVEGTSNPNLYWYRQAAGRGLQLLFYSVGIGQISSEVPQNLSASRPQDRQFILSSKKLLLSDSGFYLCAWSVLSSYNEQFFGPGTRLTVL.

This CDR3 is CAISESPGLGSETQYF. CDR3 nucleotides: TGTGCCATCAGTGAGTCTCCGGGACTTGGATCGGAGACCCAGTACTTC. The chain carries TRBV10-3 and TRBJ2-5, with D tentatively TRBD2 (6 bases). The germline CDR1 and CDR2 sequences are ENHRY and SYGVKD. The CDR3 is 16 residues long. The germline V and J ends were trimmed by 0 bases and 5 bases, with 16 bases remaining between them.

V and J are TRBV19 and TRBJ2-4; D is possibly TRBD1 (6 bases). Trimming removed 3 bases at V and 3 bases at J, with 9 bases between. This CDR3 region has 14 residues. The germline V gene has CDR1 LNHDA and CDR2 SQIVND (reference sequence). The CDR3 here is CASSIGTFKNIQYF. CDR3 sequence (DNA): TGTGCCAGTAGTATCGGGACATTCAAAAACATTCAGTACTTC.

CDR3 sequence reads: CASSYSGVVRNEQFF. In DNA, the CDR3 is TGTGCCAGCTCATACAGCGGGGTGGTTAGGAATGAGCAGTTCTTC. The V call is TRBV18, the J call TRBJ2-1, with TRBD2 matching over 7 bases. The CDR3 loop spans 15 amino acids. The V gene end was trimmed by 5 bases and the J gene end by 7 bases; junction bases not matched to a gene: 11. Germline assignment: CDR1 KGHSH and CDR2 LQKENI.

J is TRBJ1-3 and V is TRBV3-1 (or the pseudogene TRBV3-2); TRBD1 aligns across 7 bases. The CDR3 is made up of 14 amino acids. Germline CDR1 reads LGHDT; CDR2 reads YNNKEL (reference sequence). V gave up 6 bases and J gave up 4 bases; unmatched junction bases: 6. The chain's CDR3 is CASRLTGPGNTIYF. The CDR3 DNA reads as TGTGCCAGCAGATTGACAGGGCCCGGAAACACCATATATTTT.

The chain combines TRBV6-1 with TRBJ2-3, with 15 bases matching TRBD2. CDR3 size: 19 residues. CDR1 MNHNS and CDR2 SASEGT come from the germline V gene. The junction had 8 bases not matched to a gene; V was cut back by 1 base and J by 3 bases. CDR3 coding DNA: TGTGCCAGCAGTGAAGTTCCTGGTGGACTAGCGGGGGGGACAGATACGCAGTATTTT. It yields the protein CASSEVPGGLAGGTDTQYF.

This clone turned up a few times. J is TRBJ1-5 and V is TRBV19, with D perhaps matching TRBD1 (6 bases). Trimming removed 11 bases at V and 2 bases at J, with 13 bases between. The CDR3 is 13 residues long. The V gene's germline CDR1 is LNHDA and CDR2 SQIVND (reference sequence). The CDR3 is CAATGQGNQPQHF. The CDR3 region has the DNA TGTGCCGCAACAGGGCAGGGCAATCAGCCCCAGCATTTT.

The CDR3 region is CASSWTSGRASYNEQFF. The CDR3 DNA sequence: TGCGCCAGCAGCTGGACTAGCGGCCGAGCCTCCTACAATGAGCAGTTCTTC. This sequence joins TRBV5-1 and TRBJ2-1; 10 bases line up with TRBD2. Unmatched junction bases numbered 6, after V lost 3 bases and J lost 0 bases. The CDR3 runs 17 residues. CDR1 is SGHRS and CDR2 is YFSETQ in the germline V gene.

The chain couples TRBV7-6 to TRBJ1-1, with 10 bases lining up with TRBD1. The CDR3 is 14 residues long. CDR1 is SGHVS, CDR2 FNYEAQ, per germline. The trim removed 5 bases at V and 2 bases at J, leaving 2 bases unmatched. The CDR3 DNA reads as TGTGCCAGCAGCGGGACAGGGGTAAACACTGAAGCTTTCTTT. This gives the protein CASSGTGVNTEAFF.

This clone was seen a handful of times. This chain uses TRBV7-8 with TRBJ2-5; TRBD2 aligns across 13 bases. There are 16 residues in the CDR3. CDR1 is SGHVS, CDR2 FQNEAQ, per germline. Unmatched junction bases numbered 8, after V lost 5 bases and J lost 5 bases. The CDR3 region has the DNA TGTGCCAGCAGCCAACTAGCGGGGGGGGCCAGGGAGACCCAGTACTTC. This sequence encodes CASSQLAGGARETQYF.

This sequence joins TRBV5-6 and TRBJ1-2; weak D call: TRBD1 (6 bases). Germline CDR1 and CDR2: SGHDT and YYEEEE. Trimming shortened V by 4 bases and J by 3 bases, and 16 bases separated the two germline ends. The CDR3 sequence is 15 residues long. The CDR3 bases are TGTGCCAGCAGCCCAATAATACAGGGAGACTATGGCTACACCTTC. Translating gives CASSPIIQGDYGYTF.

The chain carries TRBV19 and TRBJ1-2, with TRBD1 matching 8 bases. CDR3 size: 17 residues. Trimming removed 4 bases from V and 1 base from J; junction bases left unmatched: 11. Per germline, CDR1 LNHDA and CDR2 SQIVND (reference sequence). The CDR3 region is CASSTLGDRFLNYGYTF. The CDR3 DNA sequence: TGTGCCAGTAGTACCCTGGGGGACAGGTTCCTTAACTATGGCTACACCTTC.

The V gene is TRBV11-2, the J gene TRBJ1-1; D remains unclear. Germline values: CDR1 SGHAT, CDR2 FQNNGV. This CDR3 is built from 12 residues. V gave up 1 base and J gave up 9 bases, with 9 bases separating them. CDR3: CASSLVSPQAFF. CDR3 DNA: TGTGCCAGCAGCTTAGTGAGTCCTCAAGCTTTCTTT.

The chain links TRBV5-1 to TRBJ2-5, with D unresolved. The CDR3 is made up of 14 amino acids. Germline CDR1 and CDR2: SGHRS and YFSETQ. Trimming removed 2 bases at V and 0 bases at J, with 8 bases between. The CDR3 sequence: CASSLLRNQETQYF. In nucleotides, the CDR3 is TGCGCCAGCAGCTTATTGAGGAACCAAGAGACCCAGTACTTC.

The chain employs TRBV21-1 and TRBJ2-5; the table's D call, TRBD1, has no DNA check behind it. TRBV21-1 is recorded as a pseudogene. The CDR3 spans 14 residues. The CDR3 region has the DNA TGTGCCAGCAGCTGGGACAGGGGGCTGAAGACCCAGTACTTC. Translated: CASSWDRGLKTQYF.

The chain links TRBV11-2 to TRBJ1-6; D is ambiguous. Germline V gene data show CDR1 as SGHAT and CDR2 as FQNNGV. The V gene lost 0 bases and the J gene lost 10 bases, with 13 bases spanning the gap. The CDR3 sequence is 15 residues long. The CDR3 region is CASSLEAGRGSPLHF. For the CDR3, the DNA is TGTGCCAGCAGCTTAGAGGCGGGCCGCGGGTCACCCCTCCACTTT.

This clone was picked up a small number of times. The V call is TRBV9, the J call TRBJ1-6; D gene ambiguous. V was shortened by 3 bases and J by 9 bases, with 10 bases between the two germline ends. Germline V lookup: CDR1 SGDLS, CDR2 YYNGEE. The CDR3 sequence is 13 residues long. Written as DNA, the CDR3 is TGTGCCAGCAGCGCACACGATGGTTCACCCCTCCACTTT. Translated: CASSAHDGSPLHF.

The chain combines TRBV6-5 with TRBJ1-6, with TRBD1 as a possible D gene (6 bases). The CDR3 contains 13 residues. Trimming shortened V by 8 bases and J by 7 bases, and 12 bases separated the two germline ends. Germline CDR1 is MNHEY and CDR2 is SVGAGI. In nucleotides, the CDR3 is TGTGCCAGCGTCAGGGGAATCAATTCACCCCTCCACTTT. Its translation: CASVRGINSPLHF.

This chain uses TRBV6-2 or TRBV6-3 with TRBJ2-7; 8 nucleotides agree with TRBD1. CDR1 is MNHEY and CDR2 is SVGEGT in the germline V gene. V shed 5 bases, J shed 2 bases, and the junction held 8 bases outside the gene matches. CDR3 length equals 15 residues. Here the CDR3 DNA reads TGTGCCAGCAGTCCGGGGACAGGCTTTCCCTACGAGCAGTACTTC. It codes for CASSPGTGFPYEQYF.

The chain joins TRBV11-3 to TRBJ2-2; 7 bases fit TRBD1. CDR3 length: 14 amino acids. V shed 5 bases, J shed 7 bases, and the junction held 7 bases outside the gene matches. Germline-derived CDR1 and CDR2 are SGHNT and YENEEA. CDR3 region: CASSPRTGGGELFF. CDR3 coding DNA: TGTGCCAGCAGCCCCCGGACAGGCGGCGGGGAGCTGTTTTTT.

This clone showed up just a few times. V usage is TRBV6-6 and J usage is TRBJ2-1, with TRBD2 identical over 10 bases. This CDR3 spans 13 amino acids. V trimming: 8 bases; J trimming: 6 bases; junction bases outside the gene matches: 4. Germline-derived CDR1 and CDR2 are MNHNY and SVGAGI (reference sequence). CDR3 in DNA: TGTGCCAGCCGTACTAGCGGGATCAATGAGCAGTTCTTC. Translated, it gives CASRTSGINEQFF.

The sample holds a few counts of this clone. The chain links TRBV5-5 to TRBJ2-7; TRBD1 might be the D (5 bases). The CDR3 consists of 15 residues. Germline CDR1 SGHKS, CDR2 YYEKEE (reference sequence). V was trimmed by 5 bases and J by 4 bases, leaving 19 bases between them. The CDR3 DNA follows: TGTGCCAGCAGAGTGGGTAGACAGAGTGATTACGAGCAGTACTTC. This codes for CASRVGRQSDYEQYF. Variable domain in full (rest from reference TRBV5-5 and TRBJ2-7): DAGVTQSPTHLIKTRGQQVTLRCSPISGHKSVSWYQQVLGQGPQFIFQYYEKEERGRGNFPDRFSARQFPNYSSELNVNALLLGDSALYLCASRVGRQSDYEQYFGPGTRLTVT.

The CDR3 region has the DNA TGTGCCAGCAACTCCTTTGGGACATTCCGAGGCTACACCTTC. Its translation is CASNSFGTFRGYTF. This chain joins TRBV5-4 and TRBJ1-2, with D maybe TRBD1 (6 bases). The germline V gene has CDR1 SGHNT and CDR2 YYREEE (reference sequence). CDR3 length: 14 amino acids. The germline V and J ends were trimmed by 6 bases and 8 bases, with 20 bases remaining between them.

The chain has TRBV28 and TRBJ2-7, with D maybe TRBD1 (5 bases). Germline V gene data show CDR1 as MDHEN and CDR2 as SYDVKM. The V end lost 6 bases, the J end lost 5 bases, and 11 bases lay between the germline ends. The CDR3 has 12 residues. DNA for the CDR3: TGTGCCAGCAGAAAAGGGGTAGACGAGCAGTACTTC. Its translation: CASRKGVDEQYF.

This clone occurred a few times. V usage is TRBV6-5 and J usage is TRBJ1-2, with TRBD1 matching 12 bases. V lost 4 bases to trimming and J lost 8 bases; unmatched junction nucleotides: 11. Germline V gives CDR1 MNHEY, CDR2 SVGAGI. CDR3 length equals 16 residues. The CDR3 bases are TGTGCCAGCAGTTCCTTTTCGCGGGACAGGGGGCACGGCTACACCTTC. Protein product: CASSSFSRDRGHGYTF.